This T cell receptor (beta chain) was documented in a study of blood T cells in healthy people across ages. Study results and limitations: Among long-lived donors, naive CD4+ cells were more numerous and diversity higher than in aged donors.

The donors, aged roughly 6 to 95, were healthy Caucasians from Russia. PBMCs numbering at least 6.5 million were isolated per sample. A second PCR, run for about 6 to 12 cycles, used a sample-barcoded 5' primer plus a J-beta primer mix. Each cDNA molecule received a tag from a template-switch adaptor that had 12 random nucleotides. MiXCR was run by TCRdb on the 5' RACE reads, yielding one entry per CDR3 protein. Of 1,800,000 or so distinct CDR3 sequences listed, 35% to 50% are singletons. Germline V CDR1 and CDR2: SGHTA, FQGNSA. V dropped 4 bases and J dropped 3 bases, with 10 bases sitting between them. CDR3 length: 13 amino acids. This clonotype occurred a few times. What it binds is unknown.

The sequencing sample was made of blood. The clonotype originates from a human donor in good health. The chain combines TRBV7-2 with TRBJ2-7; D uncertain. The DNA of the CDR3 is TGTGCCAGCAGCTCCCAAGTCGGCTACGAGCAGTACTTC. Its protein is CASSSQVGYEQYF.